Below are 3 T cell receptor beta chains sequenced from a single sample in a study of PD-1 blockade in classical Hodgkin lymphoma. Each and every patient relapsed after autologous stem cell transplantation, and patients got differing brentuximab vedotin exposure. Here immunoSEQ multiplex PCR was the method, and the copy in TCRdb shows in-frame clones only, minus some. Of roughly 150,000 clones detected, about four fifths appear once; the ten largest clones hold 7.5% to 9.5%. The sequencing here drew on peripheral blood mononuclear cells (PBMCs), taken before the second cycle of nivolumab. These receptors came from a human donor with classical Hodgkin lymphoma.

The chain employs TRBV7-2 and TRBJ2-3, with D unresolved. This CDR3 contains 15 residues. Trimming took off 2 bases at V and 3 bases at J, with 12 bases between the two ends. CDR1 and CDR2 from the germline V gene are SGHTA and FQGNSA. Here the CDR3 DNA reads TGTGCCAGCAGCTTATATGGCCAGCCGACAGATACGCAGTATTTT. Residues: CASSLYGQPTDTQYF.

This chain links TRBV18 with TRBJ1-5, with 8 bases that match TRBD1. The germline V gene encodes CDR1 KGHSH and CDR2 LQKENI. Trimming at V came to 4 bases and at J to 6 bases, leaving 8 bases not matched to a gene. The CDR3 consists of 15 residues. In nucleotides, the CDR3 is TGTGCCAGCTCACTACAGACAGGGGTGACTCAGCCCCAGCATTTT. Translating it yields CASSLQTGVTQPQHF.

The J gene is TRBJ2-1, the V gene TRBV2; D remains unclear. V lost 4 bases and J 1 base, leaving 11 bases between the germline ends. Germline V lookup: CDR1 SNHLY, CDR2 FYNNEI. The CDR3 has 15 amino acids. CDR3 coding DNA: TGTGCCAGCAGTGCCCCCCTAGTATCCTACAATGAGCAGTTCTTC. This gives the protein CASSAPLVSYNEQFF.